The clone carrying this T cell receptor (beta chain) was seen just once. As yet, its antigen is unknown. The junction and the germline gene differ at one end; a read error may be behind it. The library came from three nested PCR rounds adapted from ARM-PCR protocols. TCRdb re-called the multiplex PCR reads through MiXCR, storing one row per CDR3 protein. The sample has about 75,000 distinct CDR3 sequences, over 75% seen once. The data are from a study of tumor and adjacent non-tumor tissue in lung cancer. Study-wide background: Patients comprised eleven to twelve adenocarcinoma, 2 squamous cell carcinoma and 1 small cell lung cancer. Patients were aged roughly 30 to 76, 9 to 10 men and 4 to 6 women, stage I to III. Study-wide results and limits: Normal lung showed higher cumulative top 100 clone frequency than tumor.

No cell sorting was done before RNA was extracted from the tissue. Between August and November 2014, newly diagnosed, chemotherapy-naive lung cancer patients underwent thoracic surgery in China. The germline V gene has CDR1 SGHAT and CDR2 FQNNGV. This CDR3 is 14 amino acids long. The specimen was lung tumor tissue. The rearrangement uses TRBV11-2 and TRBJ1-3; D might be TRBD1 (6 bases). The sequence was obtained from a woman in her 50s with non-small cell lung cancer. The CDR3 is CASSLEGNGDTVYF. CDR3 bases: TGTGCCAGCAGCTTAGAGGGAAATGGGGACACCGTATATTTT.